This T cell receptor (beta chain) emerged from a study of shared clonotypes between healthy human individuals. There are 16 residues in the CDR3. After removal of 5 bases from V and 5 bases from J, the junction contained 7 bases not matched to a gene. The germline gives CDR1 SGHNT, CDR2 YENEEA. Study findings and constraints: Some naive CD4 clonotypes, roughly 5%, turned up in common across several donors.

To note about this clone: Its matching antigen is unknown.

Sequencing was performed with immunoSEQ multiplex PCR; in TCRdb, only in-frame clones are kept and a portion is missing. The table has about 680,000 clones, about 80% seen once. Sequences were obtained from memory CD4+ T cells sorted from blood. As to subset: CD45RA-negative fraction. The TCR originated in a woman aged 25-40 years in good health. The chain joins TRBV11-3 to TRBJ2-5, with 14 bases fitting TRBD2. CDR3 sequence reads: CASSAGLAGETETQYF. The CDR3 DNA reads TGTGCCAGCAGCGCGGGACTAGCGGGAGAAACGGAGACCCAGTACTTC.